This T cell receptor (beta chain) was retrieved from a study of lymphopenia after photon versus proton radiotherapy. TCRdb keeps only in-frame clones here, not all; method: immunoSEQ multiplex PCR. Among around 160,000 clones listed, approximately 91% were seen once. This CDR3 is built from 13 residues. Germline CDR1 is LNHDA and CDR2 is SQIVND (reference sequence). The sequence came from a man between 45 and 60 years old with gastric cancer. Sequencing was performed on peripheral blood, taken from a patient treated with photon-based radiotherapy. This chain connects TRBV19 to TRBJ1-5, with D tentatively TRBD1 (6 bases). This chain's CDR3 is CAAGGGGNQPQHF. The CDR3 DNA reads TGTGCAGCAGGAGGGGGTGGAAATCAGCCCCAGCATTTT.